The present entry profiles one T cell receptor (beta chain) with its context. Per germline, CDR1 SGHRS and CDR2 YFSETQ. Trimming cost V 1 base and J 4 bases; bases outside gene matches: 11. This CDR3 spans 18 amino acids. This specimen belongs to a study of blood T cell repertoires in COVID-19. Participant ages covered about 18 to 90 years across 25 or so US areas. Participants reported their clinical history, and cohort assignment relied on those reports. Using immunoSEQ multiplex PCR, the repertoire was profiled, and TCRdb retains in-frame clones only, with some absent. The table shows around 230,000 clones, with approximately 86% occurring only once.

The clonotype was recovered from a woman between 35 and 50 years old with acute COVID-19. The V gene is TRBV5-1, the J gene TRBJ2-2; 9 nucleotides agree with TRBD1. The sample comprised PBMCs or T cells enriched from blood (not recorded which). CDR3 DNA sequence: TGCGCCAGCAGCTTGAGACTCACAGGGGGCGAAGTCACCGGGGAGCTGTTTTTT. Translating it yields CASSLRLTGGEVTGELFF.